Listed below are T cell receptor beta chains from one sample, sequenced in a study of blood T cell repertoires in COVID-19. Produced via immunoSEQ multiplex PCR; TCRdb's table is partial and in-frame only. The table has about 100,000 clones, around 86% seen once. Sample: peripheral blood. The source is a man aged 60-69 years with acute or convalescent COVID-19. Each CDR3 is given with its conserved first and last residue. A D gene is named only where the DNA matches it firmly. Size values are once, few and many counts, or a class for expanded clones, and some rows have none.

clone size: NA; CDR3 length: 14; D gene: NA; V gene: TRBV5-6; J gene: TRBJ1-2; CDR3 protein: CASSSGQWGSGYTF; CDR3 DNA: TGTGCCAGCAGCTCAGGACAGTGGGGAAGCGGCTACACCTTC
clone size: few; CDR3 length: 18; D gene: NA; V gene: TRBV27; J gene: TRBJ1-5; CDR3 protein: CASSPGGGKGFSNQPQHF; CDR3 DNA: TGTGCCAGCAGTCCTGGGGGGGGGAAAGGGTTCTCAAATCAGCCCCAGCATTTT
clone size: once; CDR3 length: 17; D gene: NA; V gene: TRBV6-2/TRBV6-3; J gene: TRBJ1-2; CDR3 protein: CASSYELVYTRFYGYTF; CDR3 DNA: TGTGCCAGCAGTTACGAGCTGGTGTATACCAGGTTCTATGGCTACACCTTC
clone size: NA; CDR3 length: 15; D gene: TRBD1; V gene: TRBV4-2; J gene: TRBJ2-5; CDR3 protein: CASSQRTGEAETQYF; CDR3 DNA: TGTGCCAGCAGCCAACGGACAGGGGAGGCAGAGACCCAGTACTTC
clone size: NA; CDR3 length: 13; D gene: NA; V gene: TRBV9; J gene: TRBJ2-1; CDR3 protein: CASSVSGDNEQFF; CDR3 DNA: TGTGCCAGCAGCGTGTCGGGGGACAATGAGCAGTTCTTC
clone size: NA; CDR3 length: 14; D gene: TRBD1; V gene: TRBV19; J gene: TRBJ2-7; CDR3 protein: CATRGGTGIGEQYF; CDR3 DNA: TGTGCCACACGAGGCGGGACAGGCATCGGCGAGCAGTACTTC
clone size: NA; CDR3 length: 15; D gene: TRBD1; V gene: TRBV11-2; J gene: TRBJ2-2; CDR3 protein: CASSRRDSHTGELFF; CDR3 DNA: TGTGCCAGCAGCCGAAGGGACAGCCACACCGGGGAGCTGTTTTTT
clone size: medium-sized; CDR3 length: 15; D gene: NA; V gene: TRBV6-4; J gene: TRBJ2-3; CDR3 protein: CASSDSAGAGDTQYF; CDR3 DNA: TGTGCCAGCAGTGACTCGGCGGGGGCGGGGGATACGCAGTATTTT
clone size: NA; CDR3 length: 14; D gene: TRBD1; V gene: TRBV6-5; J gene: TRBJ2-2; CDR3 protein: CASSYTGVTGELFF; CDR3 DNA: TGTGCCAGCAGTTACACAGGGGTGACCGGGGAGCTGTTTTTT
clone size: NA; CDR3 length: 18; D gene: TRBD1; V gene: TRBV19; J gene: TRBJ2-7; CDR3 protein: CASSPRTGGDKSSYEQYF; CDR3 DNA: TGTGCCAGTAGTCCAAGGACAGGGGGTGACAAGAGCTCCTACGAGCAGTACTTC
clone size: NA; CDR3 length: 12; D gene: TRBD1; V gene: TRBV30; J gene: TRBJ2-5; CDR3 protein: CAWTGGRETQYF; CDR3 DNA: TGTGCCTGGACAGGGGGTCGAGAGACCCAGTACTTC
clone size: NA; CDR3 length: 16; D gene: TRBD2; V gene: TRBV9; J gene: TRBJ2-1; CDR3 protein: CASSVVDSGSGNEQFF; CDR3 DNA: TGTGCCAGCAGCGTAGTGGATAGCGGGAGTGGCAATGAGCAGTTCTTC
clone size: NA; CDR3 length: 15; D gene: NA; V gene: TRBV5-1; J gene: TRBJ2-1; CDR3 protein: CASSLGGSSYNEQFF; CDR3 DNA: TGCGCCAGCAGCTTGGGTGGGAGCTCCTACAATGAGCAGTTCTTC
clone size: NA; CDR3 length: 13; D gene: NA; V gene: TRBV11-3; J gene: TRBJ1-1; CDR3 protein: CASSLQGNTEAFF; CDR3 DNA: TGTGCCAGCAGCTTACAGGGTAACACTGAAGCTTTCTTT
clone size: NA; CDR3 length: 16; D gene: TRBD2; V gene: TRBV19; J gene: TRBJ2-7; CDR3 protein: CASSIIGLAGKNEQYF; CDR3 DNA: TGTGCCAGTAGTATAATCGGCCTAGCGGGAAAGAACGAGCAGTACTTC
clone size: NA; CDR3 length: 15; D gene: TRBD1; V gene: TRBV27; J gene: TRBJ1-6; CDR3 protein: CASSGIGQVYSPLHF; CDR3 DNA: TGTGCCAGCAGTGGAATTGGACAGGTTTATTCACCCCTCCACTTT
clone size: few; CDR3 length: 13; D gene: TRBD2; V gene: TRBV7-6; J gene: TRBJ2-7; CDR3 protein: CASSLGGGYEQYF; CDR3 DNA: TGTGCCAGCAGCTTAGGCGGGGGTTACGAGCAGTACTTC
clone size: NA; CDR3 length: 17; D gene: TRBD1; V gene: TRBV6-6; J gene: TRBJ1-6; CDR3 protein: CASSRGSGQGDNSPLHF; CDR3 DNA: TGTGCCAGCAGTCGCGGCTCCGGACAGGGGGATAATTCACCCCTCCACTTT
clone size: NA; CDR3 length: 12; D gene: NA; V gene: TRBV2; J gene: TRBJ1-1; CDR3 protein: CAPTSVDPEAFF; CDR3 DNA: TGTGCCCCCACCTCGGTAGATCCTGAAGCTTTCTTT
clone size: NA; CDR3 length: 14; D gene: NA; V gene: TRBV3-1/TRBV3-2; J gene: TRBJ2-5; CDR3 protein: CASSQETGEETQYF; CDR3 DNA: TGTGCCAGCAGCCAAGAGACGGGGGAAGAGACCCAGTACTTC
clone size: NA; CDR3 length: 13; D gene: NA; V gene: TRBV7-3; J gene: TRBJ1-1; CDR3 protein: CASSPGTLREAFF; CDR3 DNA: TGTGCCAGCAGCCCCGGGACATTAAGGGAAGCTTTCTTT
clone size: NA; CDR3 length: 13; D gene: TRBD1; V gene: TRBV10-3; J gene: TRBJ2-7; CDR3 protein: CAISYSGQEGQYF; CDR3 DNA: TGTGCCATCAGTTACTCCGGACAGGAAGGGCAGTACTTC
clone size: NA; CDR3 length: 14; D gene: NA; V gene: TRBV10-3; J gene: TRBJ1-5; CDR3 protein: CAISEGSGGQPQHF; CDR3 DNA: TGTGCCATCAGTGAGGGGTCAGGAGGTCAGCCCCAGCATTTT
clone size: many; CDR3 length: 18; D gene: TRBD1; V gene: TRBV6-1; J gene: TRBJ1-4; CDR3 protein: CASSESPRQGAPGEKLFF; CDR3 DNA: TGTGCCAGCAGTGAATCCCCGAGACAGGGGGCGCCAGGGGAAAAACTGTTTTTT
clone size: once; CDR3 length: 15; D gene: NA; V gene: TRBV5-5; J gene: TRBJ1-2; CDR3 protein: CASSLVFRGNYGYTF; CDR3 DNA: TGTGCCAGCAGCTTGGTTTTTAGGGGAAACTATGGCTACACCTTC
clone size: NA; CDR3 length: 15; D gene: NA; V gene: TRBV5-1; J gene: TRBJ2-1; CDR3 protein: CASSPRQAQSNEQFF; CDR3 DNA: TGCGCCAGCAGTCCCCGACAGGCCCAATCCAATGAGCAGTTCTTC
clone size: NA; CDR3 length: 14; D gene: TRBD2; V gene: TRBV28; J gene: TRBJ2-7; CDR3 protein: CASSPSGRAYEQYF; CDR3 DNA: TGTGCCAGCAGCCCGAGCGGGAGGGCCTACGAGCAGTACTTC
clone size: NA; CDR3 length: 14; D gene: TRBD1; V gene: TRBV2; J gene: TRBJ1-2; CDR3 protein: CARASRQGGLGYTF; CDR3 DNA: TGTGCCAGAGCAAGCCGACAGGGAGGTTTGGGCTACACCTTC
clone size: NA; CDR3 length: 15; D gene: NA; V gene: TRBV7-2; J gene: TRBJ2-7; CDR3 protein: CASSFQASDPYEQYF; CDR3 DNA: TGTGCCAGCAGCTTCCAAGCTAGCGACCCCTACGAGCAGTACTTC
clone size: NA; CDR3 length: 15; D gene: NA; V gene: TRBV29-1; J gene: TRBJ1-1; CDR3 protein: CSVDPRGEGRAEAFF; CDR3 DNA: TGCAGCGTTGACCCCCGGGGAGAGGGTAGAGCTGAAGCTTTCTTT
clone size: NA; CDR3 length: 15; D gene: TRBD2; V gene: TRBV5-1; J gene: TRBJ2-1; CDR3 protein: CASSLDGRAGDEQFF; CDR3 DNA: TGCGCCAGCAGCTTGGACGGGAGGGCAGGAGATGAGCAGTTCTTC
clone size: NA; CDR3 length: 12; D gene: TRBD1; V gene: TRBV2; J gene: TRBJ1-2; CDR3 protein: CASSRQGYGYTF; CDR3 DNA: TGTGCCAGCAGTCGACAGGGATATGGCTACACCTTC
clone size: NA; CDR3 length: 12; D gene: NA; V gene: TRBV19; J gene: TRBJ1-1; CDR3 protein: CASIRTDTEAFF; CDR3 DNA: TGTGCCAGTATTAGGACAGACACTGAAGCTTTCTTT
clone size: NA; CDR3 length: 15; D gene: NA; V gene: TRBV7-8; J gene: TRBJ2-2; CDR3 protein: CASSLLRTNTGELFF; CDR3 DNA: TGTGCCAGCAGCTTACTCAGGACGAACACCGGGGAGCTGTTTTTT
clone size: NA; CDR3 length: 16; D gene: TRBD1; V gene: TRBV10-2; J gene: TRBJ1-5; CDR3 protein: CASSKRRDRVNQPQHF; CDR3 DNA: TGCGCCAGCAGCAAGCGCCGGGACAGGGTTAATCAGCCCCAGCATTTT
clone size: NA; CDR3 length: 17; D gene: TRBD2; V gene: TRBV19; J gene: TRBJ2-1; CDR3 protein: CASSVPLAGGTYNEQFF; CDR3 DNA: TGTGCCAGTAGTGTCCCACTGGCGGGAGGGACCTACAATGAGCAGTTCTTC
clone size: NA; CDR3 length: 16; D gene: TRBD2; V gene: TRBV11-2; J gene: TRBJ2-5; CDR3 protein: CASSYIAGGLQETQYF; CDR3 DNA: TGTGCCAGCAGCTATATAGCGGGGGGCCTCCAAGAGACCCAGTACTTC
clone size: NA; CDR3 length: 14; D gene: TRBD2; V gene: TRBV2; J gene: TRBJ2-3; CDR3 protein: CASNGGRRTDTQYF; CDR3 DNA: TGTGCCAGCAACGGCGGGAGAAGAACAGATACGCAGTATTTT
clone size: NA; CDR3 length: 17; D gene: TRBD2; V gene: TRBV5-4; J gene: TRBJ2-3; CDR3 protein: CASSYQNRPSGGDTQYF; CDR3 DNA: TGTGCCAGCAGCTATCAGAACAGGCCTAGCGGGGGGGATACGCAGTATTTT
clone size: NA; CDR3 length: 14; D gene: NA; V gene: TRBV6-2/TRBV6-3; J gene: TRBJ2-5; CDR3 protein: CASSSLTTSETQYF; CDR3 DNA: TGTGCCAGCAGTTCTCTGACTACTTCAGAGACCCAGTACTTC
clone size: NA; CDR3 length: 18; D gene: NA; V gene: TRBV19; J gene: TRBJ1-1; CDR3 protein: CASSTFLRDTSMNTEAFF; CDR3 DNA: TGTGCCAGTAGTACCTTCCTCCGGGACACTTCCATGAACACTGAAGCTTTCTTT
clone size: NA; CDR3 length: 15; D gene: NA; V gene: TRBV6-6; J gene: TRBJ1-6; CDR3 protein: CASSQTGTPDSPLHF; CDR3 DNA: TGTGCCAGCAGTCAGACCGGGACACCCGATTCACCCCTCCACTTT
clone size: NA; CDR3 length: 17; D gene: TRBD1; V gene: TRBV24-1; J gene: TRBJ2-4; CDR3 protein: CATSGLGQGVAKNIQYF; CDR3 DNA: TGTGCCACCAGTGGTTTGGGCCAGGGGGTAGCCAAAAACATTCAGTACTTC
clone size: many; CDR3 length: 16; D gene: NA; V gene: TRBV5-4; J gene: TRBJ1-6; CDR3 protein: CASSSPGGTSNSPLHF; CDR3 DNA: TGTGCCAGCAGCTCCCCGGGAGGGACTTCTAATTCACCCCTCCACTTT
clone size: NA; CDR3 length: 14; D gene: NA; V gene: TRBV19; J gene: TRBJ1-1; CDR3 protein: CASSTGGGATEAFF; CDR3 DNA: TGTGCCAGTAGTACCGGCGGGGGGGCGACTGAAGCTTTCTTT
clone size: NA; CDR3 length: 15; D gene: NA; V gene: TRBV7-9; J gene: TRBJ2-7; CDR3 protein: CASSLGAPRFVEQYF; CDR3 DNA: TGTGCCAGCAGCTTAGGGGCACCGCGATTCGTGGAGCAGTACTTC
clone size: NA; CDR3 length: 13; D gene: NA; V gene: TRBV7-6; J gene: TRBJ1-1; CDR3 protein: CASILREGTEAFF; CDR3 DNA: TGTGCCAGCATCCTTAGGGAGGGCACTGAAGCTTTCTTT
clone size: NA; CDR3 length: 13; D gene: NA; V gene: TRBV7-3; J gene: TRBJ1-5; CDR3 protein: CASSLVGDQPQHF; CDR3 DNA: TGTGCCAGCAGCTTAGTCGGGGATCAGCCCCAGCATTTT
clone size: NA; CDR3 length: 16; D gene: NA; V gene: TRBV4-1; J gene: TRBJ1-4; CDR3 protein: CASSQDHRTLGEKLFF; CDR3 DNA: TGCGCCAGCAGCCAAGACCACAGGACCCTGGGGGAAAAACTGTTTTTT
clone size: NA; CDR3 length: 16; D gene: NA; V gene: TRBV6-2/TRBV6-3; J gene: TRBJ2-7; CDR3 protein: CASSYIWSRNRYEQYF; CDR3 DNA: TGTGCCAGCAGTTATATTTGGTCGAGAAACAGGTACGAGCAGTACTTC
clone size: few; CDR3 length: 12; D gene: NA; V gene: TRBV6-2/TRBV6-3; J gene: TRBJ1-5; CDR3 protein: CASSYYHSPQHF; CDR3 DNA: TGTGCCAGCAGTTATTATCACAGTCCCCAGCATTTT
clone size: NA; CDR3 length: 14; D gene: TRBD1; V gene: TRBV9; J gene: TRBJ1-6; CDR3 protein: CASTRGQIGSPLHF; CDR3 DNA: TGTGCCAGCACCCGGGGACAGATTGGATCACCCCTCCACTTT